Below, 6 T cell receptor beta chains from the same sample are listed, as sequenced in a study of blood T cell repertoires in COVID-19. Method: immunoSEQ multiplex PCR; TCRdb's copy keeps in-frame clones and lacks some. The data hold about 150,000 clones, with roughly 72% observed a single time. Sequencing was performed on peripheral blood. These receptors all come from a woman older than 75 with acute or convalescent COVID-19.

The chain recombines TRBV6-6 with TRBJ2-2; D possibly corresponds to TRBD2 (6 bases). Trimming left V 7 bases short and J 0 bases short, with 12 bases between. This CDR3 has 15 amino acids. In germline, CDR1 is MNHNY, CDR2 SVGAGI (reference sequence). CDR3 region: CASTPGSTNTGELFF. The CDR3 DNA is TGTGCCAGCACCCCCGGGAGTACGAACACCGGGGAGCTGTTTTTT.

The genes are TRBV6-5 and TRBJ2-1; 8 bases fit TRBD2. The germline V gene has CDR1 MNHEY and CDR2 SVGAGI. The CDR3 totals 16 residues. J gave up 5 bases and V 0 bases, and 6 bases lay outside the gene matches. CDR3 sequence reads: CASSYSYGRANNEQFF. The DNA of the CDR3 is TGTGCCAGCAGTTACTCGTACGGGAGGGCAAACAATGAGCAGTTCTTC.

This sequence joins TRBV5-5 and TRBJ2-5, with 11 bases matching TRBD2. Unmatched junction bases numbered 19, after V lost 5 bases and J lost 4 bases. This CDR3 spans 19 amino acids. The germline V gene has CDR1 SGHKS and CDR2 YYEKEE (reference sequence). The CDR3 DNA follows: TGTGCCAGCAGTCGACTTGGGCTCCCTACTAGCGGGAGAGGAGAGACCCAGTACTTC. It yields the protein CASSRLGLPTSGRGETQYF.

The V call is TRBV12-3 or TRBV12-4, the J call TRBJ2-1; D unresolved. With 4 bases removed from V and 8 bases from J, the gap between germline ends came to 9 bases. There are 12 residues in the CDR3. CDR3 nucleotide sequence: TGTGCCAGCAGTTCTCTATACCATGAGCAGTTCTTC. Translated: CASSSLYHEQFF.

The DNA of the CDR3 is TGTGCCAGCAGCCTGACTAGCGGGAGGAGCAATGAGCAGTTCTTC. Translating gives CASSLTSGRSNEQFF. The chain uses TRBV7-2 and TRBJ2-1; 13 bases align to TRBD2. V lost 5 bases to trimming and J lost 6 bases; unmatched junction nucleotides: 4. The CDR3 has 15 residues. CDR1 is SGHTA and CDR2 is FQGNSA in the germline V gene. Variable domain in full (rest from reference TRBV7-2 and TRBJ2-1): GAGVSQSPSNKVTEKGKDVELRCDPISGHTALYWYRQSLGQGLEFLIYFQGNSAPDKSGLPSDRFSAERTGGSVSTLTIQRTQQEDSAVYLCASSLTSGRSNEQFFGPGTRLTVL.

About this clone: A junction boundary mismatches the germline segment, possibly from a read error. J is TRBJ2-1 and V is TRBV7-8, with 7 bases fitting TRBD1. CDR1 SGHVS and CDR2 FQNEAQ come from the germline V gene. The CDR3 spans 16 residues. In nucleotides, the CDR3 is TGTGCCAGCAGCGTAGCGCCGGGACAGTCGCTCTTCGGGCAGTTCTTC. Translating it yields CASSVAPGQSLFGQFF.